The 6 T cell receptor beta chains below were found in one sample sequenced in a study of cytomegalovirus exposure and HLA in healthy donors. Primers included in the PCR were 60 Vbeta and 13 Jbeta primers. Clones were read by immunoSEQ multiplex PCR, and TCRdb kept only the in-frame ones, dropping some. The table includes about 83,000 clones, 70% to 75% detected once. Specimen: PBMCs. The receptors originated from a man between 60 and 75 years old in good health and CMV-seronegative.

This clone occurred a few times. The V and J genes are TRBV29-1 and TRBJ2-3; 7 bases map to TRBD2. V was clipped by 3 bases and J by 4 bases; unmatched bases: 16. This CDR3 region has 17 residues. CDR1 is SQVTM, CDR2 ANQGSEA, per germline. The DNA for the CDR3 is TGCAGCGTTGATCGGGGGGACCGCGGGGCGGTGGCAGATACGCAGTATTTT. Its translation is CSVDRGDRGAVADTQYF.

The CDR3 is CASRGQLNQPQHF. DNA for the CDR3: TGTGCCAGCAGGGGACAGCTTAATCAGCCCCAGCATTTT. The chain carries TRBV2 and TRBJ1-5, with 7 bases lining up with TRBD1. The ends lost 6 bases at V and 4 bases at J; junction bases unmatched: 3. CDR3 length equals 13 residues. Per germline, CDR1 SNHLY and CDR2 FYNNEI.

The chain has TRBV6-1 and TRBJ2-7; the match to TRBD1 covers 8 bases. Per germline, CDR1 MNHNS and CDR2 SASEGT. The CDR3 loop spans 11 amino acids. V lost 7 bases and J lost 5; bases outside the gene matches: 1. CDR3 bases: TGTGCCAGCACACAGGGGGACGAGCAGTACTTC. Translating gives CASTQGDEQYF.

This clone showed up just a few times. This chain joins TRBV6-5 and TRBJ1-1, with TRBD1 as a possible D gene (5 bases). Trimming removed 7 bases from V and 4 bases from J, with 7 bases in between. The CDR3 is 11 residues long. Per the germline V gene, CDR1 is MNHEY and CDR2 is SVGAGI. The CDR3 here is CASIQGTEAFF. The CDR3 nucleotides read TGTGCCAGCATCCAGGGCACTGAAGCTTTCTTT.

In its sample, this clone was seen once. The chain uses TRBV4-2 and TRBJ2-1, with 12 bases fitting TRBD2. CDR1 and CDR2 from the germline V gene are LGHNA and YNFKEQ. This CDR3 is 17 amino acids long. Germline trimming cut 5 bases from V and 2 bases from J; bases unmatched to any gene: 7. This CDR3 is CASSASSGGAPYNEQFF. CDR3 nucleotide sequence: TGTGCCAGCAGCGCCTCTAGCGGGGGGGCGCCCTACAATGAGCAGTTCTTC.

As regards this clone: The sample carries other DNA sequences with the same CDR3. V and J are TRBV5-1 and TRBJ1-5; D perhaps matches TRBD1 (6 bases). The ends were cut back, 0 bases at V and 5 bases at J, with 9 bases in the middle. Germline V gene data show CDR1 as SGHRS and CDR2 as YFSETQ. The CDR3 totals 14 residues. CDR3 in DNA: TGCGCCAGCAGCTTGGGAGGGGGGGATCAGCCCCAGCATTTT. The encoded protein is CASSLGGGDQPQHF.